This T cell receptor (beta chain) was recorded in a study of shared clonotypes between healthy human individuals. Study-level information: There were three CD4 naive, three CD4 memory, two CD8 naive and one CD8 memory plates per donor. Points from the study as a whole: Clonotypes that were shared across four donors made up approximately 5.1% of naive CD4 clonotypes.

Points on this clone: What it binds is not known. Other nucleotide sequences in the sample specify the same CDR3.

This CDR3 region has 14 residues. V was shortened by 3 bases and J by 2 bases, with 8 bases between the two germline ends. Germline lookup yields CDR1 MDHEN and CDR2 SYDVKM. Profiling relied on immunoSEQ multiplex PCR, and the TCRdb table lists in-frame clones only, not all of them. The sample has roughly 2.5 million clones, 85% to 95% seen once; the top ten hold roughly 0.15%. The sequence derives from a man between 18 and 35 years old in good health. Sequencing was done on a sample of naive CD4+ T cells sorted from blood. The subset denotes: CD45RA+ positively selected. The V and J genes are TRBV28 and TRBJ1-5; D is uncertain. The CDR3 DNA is TGTGCCAGCAGTTTGTCCGGCGGCAATCAGCCCCAGCATTTT. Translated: CASSLSGGNQPQHF.